This T cell receptor beta chain is drawn from a study of cytotoxic CD8 clonotypes in ibrutinib-treated CLL. CDR3 length: 14 amino acids. Trimming removed 1 base from V and 2 bases from J, with 9 bases in between. Looked up from germline, CDR1 is SGHVS and CDR2 is FNYEAQ. Sequencing used immunoSEQ multiplex PCR; TCRdb keeps in-frame clones, though not all of them. The table shows 300,000 to 400,000 clones, with 67% occurring only once. The sequence came from a human donor with chronic lymphocytic leukemia. The sequenced sample was PBMCs, obtained after 36 months of ibrutinib treatment. The chain has TRBV7-6 and TRBJ2-7; D is undetermined. Written as DNA, the CDR3 is TGTGCCAGCAGCTTAGGTCCGGGCACCTACGAGCAGTACTTC. Amino acids: CASSLGPGTYEQYF.